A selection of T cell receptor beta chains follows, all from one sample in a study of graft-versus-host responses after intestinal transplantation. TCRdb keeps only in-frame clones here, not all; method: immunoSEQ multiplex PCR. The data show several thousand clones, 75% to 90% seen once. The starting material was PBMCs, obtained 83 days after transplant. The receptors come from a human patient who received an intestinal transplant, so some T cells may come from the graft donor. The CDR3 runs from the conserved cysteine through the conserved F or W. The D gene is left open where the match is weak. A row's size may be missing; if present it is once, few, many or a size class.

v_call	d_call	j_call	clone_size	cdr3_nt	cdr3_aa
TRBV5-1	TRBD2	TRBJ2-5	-	TGCGCCAGCAGCCTAACTAGCGGGGGGACACAAGAGACCCAGTACTTC	CASSLTSGGTQETQYF
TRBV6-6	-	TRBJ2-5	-	TGTGCCAGCGGGCCGTCACGAGAGACCCAGTACTTC	CASGPSRETQYF
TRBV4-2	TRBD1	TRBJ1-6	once	TGTGCCAGCAGCCAAGATCTGGGCAGGGGGGAGGATAATTCACCCCTCCACTTT	CASSQDLGRGEDNSPLHF
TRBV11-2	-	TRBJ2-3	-	TGTGCCAGCAGCTTAGTATGGACACACCGCACAGATACGCAGTATTTT	CASSLVWTHRTDTQYF
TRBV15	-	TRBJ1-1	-	TGTGCCACCAGCAGAGATGGGGGGGGCACTGAAGCTTTCTTT	CATSRDGGGTEAFF
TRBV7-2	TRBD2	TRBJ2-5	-	TGTGCCAGCAGCTTAGTGCGGGGGGCCTGGGAGACCCAGTACTTC	CASSLVRGAWETQYF
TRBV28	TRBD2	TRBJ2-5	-	TGTGCCAGCACGGGACTAGCGTACCGAGAGACCCAGTACTTC	CASTGLAYRETQYF
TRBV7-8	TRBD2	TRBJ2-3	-	TGTGCCAGCAGCCCACACCCCCAGCGGGAGCTAAGCACAGATACGCAGTATTTT	CASSPHPQRELSTDTQYF
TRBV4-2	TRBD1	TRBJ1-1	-	TGTGCCAGCAGCCACGGACAGGGGAGTGAAGCTTTCTTT	CASSHGQGSEAFF
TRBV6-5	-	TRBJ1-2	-	TGTGCCAGCAGTTACACGGGGGGGCAGGGGAACTATGGCTACACCTTC	CASSYTGGQGNYGYTF
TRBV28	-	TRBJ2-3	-	TGTGCCAGTCTCCTCGAGACTACTTCCGATACGCAGTATTTT	CASLLETTSDTQYF
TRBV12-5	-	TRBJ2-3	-	TGTGCTAGTGGACCTCATTTAGGAGATACGCAGTATTTT	CASGPHLGDTQYF
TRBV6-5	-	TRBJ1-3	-	TGTGCCAGCAGTTACCAGGGTTACTCTGGAAACACCATATATTTT	CASSYQGYSGNTIYF
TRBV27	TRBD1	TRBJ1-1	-	TGTGCCAGCAGTTCTGTGGCCAGGGGGTCCACTGAAGCTTTCTTT	CASSSVARGSTEAFF
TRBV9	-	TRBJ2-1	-	TGTGCCAGCAGCCCCAGACGGCAGACGAGCTCCTACAATGAGCAGTTCTTC	CASSPRRQTSSYNEQFF
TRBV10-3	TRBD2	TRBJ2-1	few	TGTGCCATCTACAGCGGGATTTACAATGAGCAGTTCTTC	CAIYSGIYNEQFF
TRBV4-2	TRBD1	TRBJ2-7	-	TGTGCCAGCAGCCAAGAAGAAAGGGACAGCACCTACGAGCAGTACTTC	CASSQEERDSTYEQYF
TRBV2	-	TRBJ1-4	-	TGTGCCACACAGGTTGATAATGAAAAACTGTTTTTT	CATQVDNEKLFF
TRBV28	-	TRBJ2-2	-	TGTGCCAGCACCATTAGCCCGAGAACAGGAACCGGGGAGCTGTTTTTT	CASTISPRTGTGELFF
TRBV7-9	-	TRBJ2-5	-	TGTGCCAGCAGCTTTATCCCGGGGCGGGAGACCCAGTACTTC	CASSFIPGRETQYF
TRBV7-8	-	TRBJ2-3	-	TGTGCCAGCAGCTTAGGGGCCCCCGTTTTAACCACAGATACGCAGTATTTT	CASSLGAPVLTTDTQYF
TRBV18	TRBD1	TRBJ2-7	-	TGTGCCAGTTCGGGACAGGGGGGCTACGAGCAGTACTTC	CASSGQGGYEQYF
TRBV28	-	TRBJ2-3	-	TGTGCCAGCAGTTCCCTCAAATACACAGATACGCAGTATTTT	CASSSLKYTDTQYF
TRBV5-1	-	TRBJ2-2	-	TGCGCCAGCAGCTTGAGGGAAACCGGGGAGCTGTTTTTT	CASSLRETGELFF
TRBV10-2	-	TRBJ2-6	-	TGCGCCAGCAGTGCTCCAAGCACTCAAAGTCGGGCCAACGTCCTGACTTTC	CASSAPSTQSRANVLTF
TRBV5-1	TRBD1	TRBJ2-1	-	TGCGCCAGCAGATTGGACAGGGGGTCCTACAATGAGCAGTTCTTC	CASRLDRGSYNEQFF
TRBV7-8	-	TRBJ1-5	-	TGTGCCAGCAGCTCGACAGCGGGCAATCAGCCCCAGCATTTT	CASSSTAGNQPQHF
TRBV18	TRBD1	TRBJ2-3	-	TGTGCCAGCTCACCGGACAGGGGTTTGTCCACAGATACGCAGTATTTT	CASSPDRGLSTDTQYF
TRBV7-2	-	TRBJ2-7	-	TGTGCCAGCAGCTTTGGTGATACCTACGAGCAGTACTTC	CASSFGDTYEQYF
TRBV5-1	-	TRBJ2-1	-	TGCGCCAGCAGCTTGGGTCCAGCTTACACCTACAATGAGCAGTTCTTC	CASSLGPAYTYNEQFF
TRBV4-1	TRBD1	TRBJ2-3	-	TGCGCCAGCAGCCAAGGGACAGGGGCAGATACGCAGTATTTT	CASSQGTGADTQYF
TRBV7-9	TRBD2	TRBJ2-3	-	TGTGCCAGCAGCCGGGGGGTAGTCCCCCCACCGGGGCAGTATTTT	CASSRGVVPPPGQYF
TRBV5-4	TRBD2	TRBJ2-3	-	TGTGCCAGCAGCGGGGTCGGGGGGAATACTAGCACAGATACGCAGTATTTT	CASSGVGGNTSTDTQYF
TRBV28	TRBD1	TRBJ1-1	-	TGTGCCAGCCAGACAGGGGAGAACACTGAAGCTTTCTTT	CASQTGENTEAFF
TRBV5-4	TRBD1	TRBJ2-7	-	TGTGCCAGCAGCTCTAATGGACAGGGCAAAACCTACGAGCAGTACTTC	CASSSNGQGKTYEQYF
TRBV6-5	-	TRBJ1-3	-	TGTGCCAGCAGTTTAGGGGGACCCAACTCTGGAAACACCATATATTTT	CASSLGGPNSGNTIYF
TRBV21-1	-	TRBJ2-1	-	TGTGCCAGCAGCACCCGTCGGGGGGAGACCGAATACCGCTCCTACAATGAGCAGTTCTTC	CASSTRRGETEYRSYNEQFF
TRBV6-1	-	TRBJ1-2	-	TGTGCCAGCAGTGAACACGTAGCTGTCAATGGCTACACCTTC	CASSEHVAVNGYTF
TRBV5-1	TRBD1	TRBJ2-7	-	TGCGCCAGCAGCTTGGGGTCTAGGGCGACAGGGGTTTCCTACGAGCAGTACTTC	CASSLGSRATGVSYEQYF
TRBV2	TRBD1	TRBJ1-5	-	TGTGCCAGCAGTGGACAGGGAGTGAGTCAGCCCCAGCATTTT	CASSGQGVSQPQHF
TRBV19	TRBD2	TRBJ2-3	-	TGTGCCAGTAGGCTAGCGGGAGGTACGCAGTATTTT	CASRLAGGTQYF
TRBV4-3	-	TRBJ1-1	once	TGCGCCAGCAGCCAAGAGGGACATCCGAACACTGAAGCTTTCTTT	CASSQEGHPNTEAFF
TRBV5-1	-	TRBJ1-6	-	TGCGCCAGCAGCTTGGGTGGGGGGCCGAACTCACCCCTCCACTTT	CASSLGGGPNSPLHF
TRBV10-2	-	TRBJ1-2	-	TGCGCCAGCGCCCCAGGGGCAGACTATGGCTACACCTTC	CASAPGADYGYTF
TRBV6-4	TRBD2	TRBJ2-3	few	TGTGCCAGCAGTGTTTTAGCGGGAGCAGATACGCAGTATTTT	CASSVLAGADTQYF
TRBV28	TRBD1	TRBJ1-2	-	TGTGCCAGCAGTTTATACTTAGGGACAGGAGCTAACTATGGCTACACCTTC	CASSLYLGTGANYGYTF
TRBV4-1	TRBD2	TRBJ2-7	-	TGCGCCAGCAGCCAAAGACTAGCGGGTCCCTACGAGCAGTACTTC	CASSQRLAGPYEQYF
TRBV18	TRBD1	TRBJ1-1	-	TGTGCCAGCTCAGTCAGGGGGCCTAAGGACACTGAAGCTTTCTTT	CASSVRGPKDTEAFF
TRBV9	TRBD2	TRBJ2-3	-	TGTGCCAGCAGCGCAGACATAGCGGGGACCACAGATACGCAGTATTTT	CASSADIAGTTDTQYF
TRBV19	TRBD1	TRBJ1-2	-	TGTGCCAGTAGTATAGTCCGGCGACAGGGAAAGGAGGGGCTCTATGGCTACACCTTC	CASSIVRRQGKEGLYGYTF
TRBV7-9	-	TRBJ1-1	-	TGTGCCAGCAGCTTAGCGCGGACTGACACTGAAGCTTTCTTT	CASSLARTDTEAFF
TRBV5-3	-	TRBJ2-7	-	TGTGCCAGCAGCAGCCCCGACAGCTCCTACGAGCAGTACTTC	CASSSPDSSYEQYF
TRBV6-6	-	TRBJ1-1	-	TGTGCCAGCAGTTACTATTCCCTACAGAGTGAAGCTTTCTTT	CASSYYSLQSEAFF
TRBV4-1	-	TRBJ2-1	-	TGCGCCAGCAGCCAAGTTTCCTGGGGGGAGACGGGGAATGAGCAGTTCTTC	CASSQVSWGETGNEQFF
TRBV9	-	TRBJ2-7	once	TGTGCCAGCAGCCCCCCGCCGGGACTCCCTTACGAGCAGTACTTC	CASSPPPGLPYEQYF
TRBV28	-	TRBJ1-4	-	TGTGCCAGCGGGGGGTGGTCTAATGAAAAACTGTTTTTT	CASGGWSNEKLFF